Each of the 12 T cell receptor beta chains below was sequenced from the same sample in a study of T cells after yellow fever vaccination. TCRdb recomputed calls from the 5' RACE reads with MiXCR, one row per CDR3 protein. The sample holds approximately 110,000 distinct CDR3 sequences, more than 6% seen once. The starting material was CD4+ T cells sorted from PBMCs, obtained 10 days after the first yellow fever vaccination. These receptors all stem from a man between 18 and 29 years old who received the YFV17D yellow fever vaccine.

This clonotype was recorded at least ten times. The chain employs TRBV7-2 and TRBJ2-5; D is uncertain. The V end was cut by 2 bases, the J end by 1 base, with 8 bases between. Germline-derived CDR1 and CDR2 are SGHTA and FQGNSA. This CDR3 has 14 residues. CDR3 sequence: CASSLPTLQETQYF. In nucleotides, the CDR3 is TGTGCCAGCAGCTTACCCACCCTCCAAGAGACCCAGTACTTC.

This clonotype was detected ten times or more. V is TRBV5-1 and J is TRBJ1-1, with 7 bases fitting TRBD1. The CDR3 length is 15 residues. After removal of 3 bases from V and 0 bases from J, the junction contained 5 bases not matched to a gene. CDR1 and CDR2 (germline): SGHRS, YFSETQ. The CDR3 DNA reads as TGCGCCAGCAGCTGGGACAGCCCTCTGAACACTGAAGCTTTCTTT. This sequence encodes CASSWDSPLNTEAFF.

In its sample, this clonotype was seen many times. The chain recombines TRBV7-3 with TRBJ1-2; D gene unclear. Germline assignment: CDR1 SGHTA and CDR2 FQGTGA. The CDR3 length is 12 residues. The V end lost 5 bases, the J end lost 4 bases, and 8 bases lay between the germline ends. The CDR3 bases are TGTGCCAGCAGCCCGGACGGCTATGGCTACACCTTC. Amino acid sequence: CASSPDGYGYTF.

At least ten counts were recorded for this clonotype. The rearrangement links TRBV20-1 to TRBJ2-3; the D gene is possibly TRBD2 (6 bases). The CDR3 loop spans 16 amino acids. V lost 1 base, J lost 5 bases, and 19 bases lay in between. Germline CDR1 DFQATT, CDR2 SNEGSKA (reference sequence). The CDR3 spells CSARGVGGEGLDTQYF. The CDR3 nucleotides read TGCAGTGCTAGAGGGGTCGGGGGAGAAGGTTTAGATACGCAGTATTTT.

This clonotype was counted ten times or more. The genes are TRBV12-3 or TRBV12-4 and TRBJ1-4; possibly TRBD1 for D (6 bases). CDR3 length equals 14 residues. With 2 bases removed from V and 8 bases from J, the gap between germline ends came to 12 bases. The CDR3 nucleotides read TGTGCCAGCAGTTTAATACAGGGAGGAGAAAAACTGTTTTTT. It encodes CASSLIQGGEKLFF.

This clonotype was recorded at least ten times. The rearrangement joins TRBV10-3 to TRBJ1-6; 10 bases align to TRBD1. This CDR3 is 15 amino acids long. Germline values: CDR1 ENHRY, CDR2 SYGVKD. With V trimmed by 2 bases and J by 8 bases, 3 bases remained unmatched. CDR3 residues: CAISELGTGDSPLHF. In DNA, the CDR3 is TGTGCCATCAGTGAGCTCGGGACAGGGGATTCACCCCTCCACTTT.

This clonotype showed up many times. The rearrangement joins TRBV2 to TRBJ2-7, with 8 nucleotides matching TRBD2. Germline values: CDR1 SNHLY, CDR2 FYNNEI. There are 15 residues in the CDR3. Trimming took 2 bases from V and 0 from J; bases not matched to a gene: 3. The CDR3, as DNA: TGTGCCAGCAGTGAAACTAGCGGATACTCCTACGAGCAGTACTTC. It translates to CASSETSGYSYEQYF.

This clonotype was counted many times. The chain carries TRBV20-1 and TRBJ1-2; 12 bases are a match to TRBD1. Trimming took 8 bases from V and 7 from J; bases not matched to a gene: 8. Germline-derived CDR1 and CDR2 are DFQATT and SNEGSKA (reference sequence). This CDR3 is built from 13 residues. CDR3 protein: CSTRDRGLFGYTF. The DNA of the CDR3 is TGCAGTACAAGGGACAGGGGGCTTTTTGGCTACACCTTC.

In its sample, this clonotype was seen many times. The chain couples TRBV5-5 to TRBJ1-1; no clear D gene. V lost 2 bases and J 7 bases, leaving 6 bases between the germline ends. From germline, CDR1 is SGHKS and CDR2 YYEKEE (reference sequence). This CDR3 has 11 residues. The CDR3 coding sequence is TGTGCCAGCAGCTTCAGAGATGAAGCTTTCTTT. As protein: CASSFRDEAFF. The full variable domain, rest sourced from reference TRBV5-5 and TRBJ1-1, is DAGVTQSPTHLIKTRGQQVTLRCSPISGHKSVSWYQQVLGQGPQFIFQYYEKEERGRGNFPDRFSARQFPNYSSELNVNALLLGDSALYLCASSFRDEAFFGQGTRLTVV.

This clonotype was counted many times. CDR3 nucleotides: TGCAGCTCCATCCACGGACGGGGTACGCAGTATTTT. This codes for CSSIHGRGTQYF. The chain carries TRBV29-1 and TRBJ2-3; a possible D gene is TRBD2 (5 bases). Trimming stripped 8 bases from V and 8 bases from J, with 17 bases between. CDR3 length equals 12 residues. Per germline, CDR1 SQVTM and CDR2 ANQGSEA.

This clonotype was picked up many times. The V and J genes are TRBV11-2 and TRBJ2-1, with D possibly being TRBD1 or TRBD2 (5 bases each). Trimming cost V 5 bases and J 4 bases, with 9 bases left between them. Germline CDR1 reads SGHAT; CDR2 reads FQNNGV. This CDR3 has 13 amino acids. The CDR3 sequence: CASSPGRYNEQFF. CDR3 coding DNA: TGTGCCAGCAGCCCGGGACGTTACAATGAGCAGTTCTTC.

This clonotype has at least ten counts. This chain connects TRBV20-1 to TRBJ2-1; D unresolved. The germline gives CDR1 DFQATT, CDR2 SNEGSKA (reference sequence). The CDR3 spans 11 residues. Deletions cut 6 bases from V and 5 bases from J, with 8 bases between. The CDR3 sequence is CSAVANNEQFF. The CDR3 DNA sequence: TGCAGTGCCGTAGCAAACAATGAGCAGTTCTTC.